Shown below are 17 T cell receptor beta chains from a single sample sequenced in a study of blood T cell repertoires in COVID-19 (dated by TCRdb to about 2020). Libraries were made using the immunoSEQ multiplex PCR assay. TCRdb holds this immuneACCESS table with in-frame rearrangements only. Some clones are missing; in checked studies, unresolved V genes explain under half, and the rest has no known cause. This sample comprises almost 300,000 clones, more than 75% of them detected only once. The ten largest clones add up to 1% to 1.5% of the sample. Sequencing used peripheral blood. These receptor sequences come from a man in his sixties or seventies with acute or convalescent COVID-19.

This sequence joins TRBV14 and TRBJ2-3; maybe TRBD2 (5 bases). The CDR3 sequence is 13 residues long. V lost 6 bases and J lost 4, with 11 bases in between. The germline V gene encodes CDR1 SGHDN and CDR2 FVKESK. CDR3 sequence reads: CASRLDYSDTQYF. CDR3 DNA sequence: TGTGCCAGCAGACTCGACTATTCAGATACGCAGTATTTT.

The chain's CDR3 is CAISGGSLNNEQFF. CDR3 nucleotides: TGTGCCATCAGTGGCGGGAGCCTTAACAATGAGCAGTTCTTC. The genes are TRBV10-3 and TRBJ2-1; 7 bases fit TRBD2. The CDR3 runs 14 residues. V lost 4 bases, J lost 5 bases, and 5 bases stayed unmatched. Germline lookup yields CDR1 ENHRY and CDR2 SYGVKD.

The chain uses TRBV24-1 and TRBJ2-3, with D tentatively TRBD2 (6 bases). This CDR3 has 12 residues. V was pared by 11 bases and J by 5 bases, with 13 bases between. Per germline, CDR1 KGHDR and CDR2 SFDVKD. The CDR3 reads CAIRDSGDTQYF. Written as DNA, the CDR3 is TGTGCCATACGGGACTCCGGAGATACGCAGTATTTT.

This chain joins TRBV2 and TRBJ2-5; D possibly corresponds to TRBD2 (6 bases). Germline V lookup: CDR1 SNHLY, CDR2 FYNNEI. This CDR3 comprises 14 residues. The ends were cut back, 6 bases at V and 2 bases at J, with 13 bases in the middle. The DNA of the CDR3 is TGTGCCAGCAGCGGGGGACGGAATCAAGAGACCCAGTACTTC. It yields the protein CASSGGRNQETQYF.

This chain links TRBV10-3 with TRBJ1-5; TRBD1 agrees at 8 bases. CDR1 and CDR2 from the germline V gene are ENHRY and SYGVKD. V lost 3 bases, J lost 4 bases, and 11 bases stayed unmatched. The CDR3 runs to 17 residues. This CDR3 reads CAISDFGAGGMNQPQHF. The DNA for the CDR3 is TGTGCCATCAGTGATTTTGGGGCAGGGGGCATGAATCAGCCCCAGCATTTT.

The CDR3 here is CASSPSGSYEQYF. For the CDR3, the DNA is TGTGCCAGCAGCCCTAGCGGGAGCTACGAGCAGTACTTC. The J gene is TRBJ2-7, the V gene TRBV12-3 or TRBV12-4; 10 bases are a match to TRBD2. The CDR3 covers 13 residues. The J segment lost 3 bases and the V segment lost 6 bases, leaving 2 bases of the junction unmatched.

The chain links TRBV7-9 to TRBJ1-4; 11 positions match TRBD1. CDR3 length equals 15 residues. V lost 5 bases and J lost 7; bases outside the gene matches: 6. Germline V gene data show CDR1 as SEHNR and CDR2 as FQNEAQ (reference sequence). The CDR3 spells CASSPRDRGSEKLFF. CDR3 sequence (DNA): TGTGCCAGCAGCCCACGGGACAGGGGGTCTGAAAAACTGTTTTTT.

The CDR3 loop reads CAWAGQLNSPLHF. The CDR3 nucleotides read TGTGCCTGGGCGGGACAGCTTAATTCACCCCTCCACTTT. The chain carries TRBV30 and TRBJ1-6; 7 nucleotides align to TRBD1. Germline loops: CDR1 GTSNPN, CDR2 SVGIG (reference sequence). V was pared by 5 bases and J by 6 bases, with 4 bases of the junction left unmatched. The CDR3 covers 13 residues.

The chain couples TRBV5-4 to TRBJ1-1, with D maybe TRBD1 (6 bases). The germline CDR1 and CDR2 sequences are SGHNT and YYREEE (reference sequence). V was clipped by 3 bases and J by 1 base, with 10 bases between them. The CDR3 is 14 amino acids. Here the CDR3 reads CASSSRGENTEAFF. The CDR3 DNA sequence: TGTGCCAGCAGCTCCAGGGGAGAGAACACTGAAGCTTTCTTT.

J is TRBJ2-1 and V is TRBV5-1; 7 bases agree with TRBD2. V dropped 1 base and J dropped 6; count of bases not matched to a gene: 10. The germline gives CDR1 SGHRS, CDR2 YFSETQ. CDR3 length: 16 amino acids. The CDR3 is CASSLRSVAGPNEQFF. The CDR3 DNA reads as TGCGCCAGCAGCTTGCGGTCGGTAGCGGGCCCCAATGAGCAGTTCTTC.

This clone has just one count. The sample holds other DNA sequences that translate to the same CDR3. Here the CDR3 DNA reads TGTGCCACCAGCAGAGGTGGCAGGGAGAACACTGAAGCTTTCTTT. Translating it yields CATSRGGRENTEAFF. This chain connects TRBV15 to TRBJ1-1; the D gene is possibly TRBD1 (5 bases). The V gene's germline CDR1 is LNHNV and CDR2 YYDKDF (reference sequence). V was pared by 1 base and J by 1 base, with 10 bases between. The CDR3 loop spans 15 amino acids.

This chain connects TRBV7-2 to TRBJ2-1; 10 bases match TRBD2. The CDR3 extends over 15 amino acids. From germline, CDR1 is SGHTA and CDR2 FQGNSA. Trimming removed 5 bases from V and 3 bases from J; junction bases left unmatched: 4. CDR3 region: CASSTSGIGYNEQFF. The CDR3 region has the DNA TGTGCCAGCAGCACTAGCGGGATTGGCTACAATGAGCAGTTCTTC.

Only one count was recorded for this clone. The rearrangement joins TRBV28 to TRBJ2-7, with TRBD2 as a possible D gene (6 bases). This CDR3 contains 14 residues. Germline values: CDR1 MDHEN, CDR2 SYDVKM. Trimming cost V 6 bases and J 0 bases, with 12 bases left between them. The CDR3, as DNA: TGTGCCAGCAGGAATAGCGGAACCTCCTACGAGCAGTACTTC. Residues: CASRNSGTSYEQYF.

The chain employs TRBV30 and TRBJ1-3; possible D gene TRBD1, 5 bases. Germline assignment: CDR1 GTSNPN and CDR2 SVGIG (reference sequence). The CDR3 is 13 residues long. The V gene lost 2 bases and the J gene lost 2 bases, with 7 bases spanning the gap. The CDR3 bases are TGTGCCTGGAGTATAGGGGCTGGAAACACCATATATTTT. It codes for CAWSIGAGNTIYF.

V and J are TRBV4-1 and TRBJ2-7; D not resolved. The CDR3 consists of 15 residues. V lost 0 bases, J lost 3 bases, and 12 bases lay in between. Germline CDR1 reads MGHRA; CDR2 reads YSYEKL. CDR3: CASSQEPGPRYEQYF. The DNA for the CDR3 is TGCGCCAGCAGCCAAGAGCCGGGTCCCCGCTACGAGCAGTACTTC.

The rearrangement uses TRBV5-1 and TRBJ2-5; 9 bases are shared with TRBD2. Germline V gene sequence: CDR1 SGHRS, CDR2 YFSETQ. The CDR3 contains 15 residues. J lost 5 bases, V lost 4 bases, and 9 bases had no gene match. In nucleotides, the CDR3 is TGCGCCAGCAGCATCCCGGGACTAGCCTCCGAGACCCAGTACTTC. It is translated as CASSIPGLASETQYF.

The chain joins TRBV19 to TRBJ2-5; D is possibly TRBD1 (5 bases). The CDR3 is made up of 14 amino acids. The V gene lost 3 bases and the J gene lost 5 bases, with 13 bases spanning the gap. Germline V CDR1 and CDR2: LNHDA, SQIVND (reference sequence). CDR3 amino acids: CASSIGQGYETQYF. The CDR3 DNA sequence: TGTGCCAGTAGTATTGGGCAGGGTTACGAGACCCAGTACTTC.